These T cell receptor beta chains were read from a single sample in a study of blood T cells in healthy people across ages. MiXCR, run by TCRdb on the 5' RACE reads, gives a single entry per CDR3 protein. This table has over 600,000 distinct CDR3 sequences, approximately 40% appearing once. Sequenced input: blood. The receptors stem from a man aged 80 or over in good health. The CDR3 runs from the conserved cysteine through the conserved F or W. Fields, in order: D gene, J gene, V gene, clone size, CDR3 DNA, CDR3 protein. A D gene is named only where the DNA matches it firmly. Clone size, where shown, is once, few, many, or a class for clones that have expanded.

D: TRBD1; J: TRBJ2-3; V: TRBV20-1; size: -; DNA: TGCAGTGCGTGGGCCCAGGGGGTTTATACGCAGTATTTT; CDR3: CSAWAQGVYTQYF
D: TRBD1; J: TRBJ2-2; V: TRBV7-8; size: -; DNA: TGTGCCAGCAGCTCCAGGGGGCTGGGCACCGGGGAGCTGTTTTTT; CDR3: CASSSRGLGTGELFF
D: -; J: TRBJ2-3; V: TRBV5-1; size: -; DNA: TGCGCCAGCAGCTTGGAGGTGGACACAGATACGCAGTATTTT; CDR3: CASSLEVDTDTQYF
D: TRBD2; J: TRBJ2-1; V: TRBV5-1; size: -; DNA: TGCGCCAGCAGCTTGTTACCCGCTAGCGGGAATGAGCAGTTCTTC; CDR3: CASSLLPASGNEQFF
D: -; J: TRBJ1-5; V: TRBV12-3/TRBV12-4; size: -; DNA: TGTGCCAGCAACGACCGGGACGGGGGTAATCAGCCCCAGCATTTT; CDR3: CASNDRDGGNQPQHF
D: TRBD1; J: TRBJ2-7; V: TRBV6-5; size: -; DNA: TGTGCCAGCAGGAATGGACAGGTGGTCTACGAGCAGTACTTC; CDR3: CASRNGQVVYEQYF
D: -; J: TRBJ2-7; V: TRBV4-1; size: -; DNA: TGCGCCAGCAGCCAAGATCCCCTGGGGGAGAGGGGCGAGCAGTACTTC; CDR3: CASSQDPLGERGEQYF
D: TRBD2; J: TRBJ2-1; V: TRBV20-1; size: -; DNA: TGCAGTGCTAGTGAGTCCGGGACTAGGCGCCTTTACAATGAGCAGTTCTTC; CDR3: CSASESGTRRLYNEQFF
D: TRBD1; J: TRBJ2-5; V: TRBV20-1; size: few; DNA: TGCAGTGCACCGGAGACAGGGGGCGTTATAGAGACCCAGTACTTC; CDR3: CSAPETGGVIETQYF
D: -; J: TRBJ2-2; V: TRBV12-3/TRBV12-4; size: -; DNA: TGTGCCAGCAGTTTAGGTAGTAGGGGAGGAGGCGGGGAGCTGTTTTTT; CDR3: CASSLGSRGGGGELFF
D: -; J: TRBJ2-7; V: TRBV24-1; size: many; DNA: TGTGCCACCAGTTCAGCAGGGTCTGTTAATGAGCAGTACTTC; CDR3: CATSSAGSVNEQYF
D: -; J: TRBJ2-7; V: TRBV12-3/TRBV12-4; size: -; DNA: TGTGCCAGCAGTTCCCGGGGATTAATGAGCTCCTACGAGCAGTACTTC; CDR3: CASSSRGLMSSYEQYF
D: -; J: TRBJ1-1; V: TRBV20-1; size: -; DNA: TGCAGTGCTAGAGATGGTAATGGGATTGAGGCGGACACTGAAGCTTTCTTT; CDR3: CSARDGNGIEADTEAFF
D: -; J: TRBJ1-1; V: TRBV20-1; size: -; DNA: TGCAGTGCTAGACCCAACAGGGTCGAAGCTTTCTTT; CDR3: CSARPNRVEAFF
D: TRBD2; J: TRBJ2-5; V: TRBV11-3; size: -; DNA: TGTGCCAGCAGCCCCCGTGGAGCGGGGGGATACAATGAGCAGTACTTC; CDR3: CASSPRGAGGYNEQYF
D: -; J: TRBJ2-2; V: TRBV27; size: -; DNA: TGTGCCAGCAGTCCCAGCGGCTCATGGAACACCGGGGAGCTGTTTTTT; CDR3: CASSPSGSWNTGELFF
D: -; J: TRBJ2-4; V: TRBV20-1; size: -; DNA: TGCAGTGCTAGAGATCCTCGAGTCGGGCAGTACTTC; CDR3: CSARDPRVGQYF
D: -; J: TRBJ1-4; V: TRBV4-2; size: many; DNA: TGTGCCAGCAGCCAAGAATCCGGAGCAGCCGAAAAACTGTTTTTT; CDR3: CASSQESGAAEKLFF
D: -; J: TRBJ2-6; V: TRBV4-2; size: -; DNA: TGTGCCAGCAGCCAAGATCGGGACCTCCTGGCCAACGTCCTGACTTTC; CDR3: CASSQDRDLLANVLTF
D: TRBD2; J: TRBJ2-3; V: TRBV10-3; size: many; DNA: TGTGCCATCAGTTCCGGGACTAGCAGCGCAGATACGCAGTATTTT; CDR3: CAISSGTSSADTQYF
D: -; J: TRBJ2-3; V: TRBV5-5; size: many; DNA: TGTGCCAGCAGCCCCTGGATTAGCCAGGTTGTTTTGGATACGCAGTATTTT; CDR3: CASSPWISQVVLDTQYF
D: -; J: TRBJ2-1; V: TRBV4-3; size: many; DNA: TGCGCCAGCAGCCAACGGGCGCGAAGCTCCTACAATGAGCAGTTCTTC; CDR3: CASSQRARSSYNEQFF
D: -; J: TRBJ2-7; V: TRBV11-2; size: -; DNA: TGTGCCAGCAGCTTTGGAACAAGACAGTACGAGCAGTACTTC; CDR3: CASSFGTRQYEQYF
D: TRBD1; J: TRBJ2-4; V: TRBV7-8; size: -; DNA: TGTGCCAGCAGCTTAGCGGGGGACAGAAAACTAGCCAAAAACATTCAGTACTTC; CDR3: CASSLAGDRKLAKNIQYF
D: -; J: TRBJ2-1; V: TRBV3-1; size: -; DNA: TGTGCCAGCAGCCACTCCCCGAATAGCGGCGCCTTGGGCTCCTACAATGAGCAGTTCTTC; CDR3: CASSHSPNSGALGSYNEQFF
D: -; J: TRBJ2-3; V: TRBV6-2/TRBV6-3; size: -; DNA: TGTGCCAGCAGTACCTGGACCACAGATACGCAGTATTTT; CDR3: CASSTWTTDTQYF
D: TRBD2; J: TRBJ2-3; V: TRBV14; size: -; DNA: TGTGCCAGCAGCCACGGGACTACCAATACAGATACGCAGTATTTT; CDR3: CASSHGTTNTDTQYF
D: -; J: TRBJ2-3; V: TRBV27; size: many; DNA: TGTGCCAGCACCCACACAGATACGCAGTATTTT; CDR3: CASTHTDTQYF
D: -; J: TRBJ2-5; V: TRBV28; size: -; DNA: TGTGCCAGCAGTTTGGCGGGGATCCCCCTCAATGAGCAGTACTTC; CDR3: CASSLAGIPLNEQYF
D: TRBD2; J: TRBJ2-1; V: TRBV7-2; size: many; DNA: TGTGCCAGCACGACTAGCGGGGGCGATGAGCAGTTCTTC; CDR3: CASTTSGGDEQFF
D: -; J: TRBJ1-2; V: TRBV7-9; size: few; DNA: TGTGCCAGCAGCCTAACCGGACCGGGAGGCTACACCTTC; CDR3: CASSLTGPGGYTF
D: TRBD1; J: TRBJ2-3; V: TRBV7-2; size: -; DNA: TGTGCCAGCAGCCCGTTGACAGGGGGCGAGACGCAGTATTTT; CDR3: CASSPLTGGETQYF
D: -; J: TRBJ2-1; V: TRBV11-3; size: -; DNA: TGTGCCAGCAGCTTAGGGGGGGTAAGGAGCAATGAGCAGTTCTTC; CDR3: CASSLGGVRSNEQFF
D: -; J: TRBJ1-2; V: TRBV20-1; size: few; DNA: TGCAGTGCTAGCGCCAGGAGTACTAACTATGGCTACACCTTC; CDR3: CSASARSTNYGYTF
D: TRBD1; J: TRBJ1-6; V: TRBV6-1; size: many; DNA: TGTGCCAGCGGACAGGGGCCGCACCTAAGCTCCTATAATTCACCCCTCCACTTT; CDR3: CASGQGPHLSSYNSPLHF
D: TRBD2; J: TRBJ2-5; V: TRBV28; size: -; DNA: TGTGCCAGCAGTTCCTCCCCCCCGGGACTAGCGATACAAGAGACCCAGTACTTC; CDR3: CASSSSPPGLAIQETQYF
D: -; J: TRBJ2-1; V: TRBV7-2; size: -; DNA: TGTGCCAGCAGCTTAGACACGAGAGGCGACAATGAGCAGTTCTTC; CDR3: CASSLDTRGDNEQFF
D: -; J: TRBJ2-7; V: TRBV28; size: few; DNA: TGTGCCAGCAGTCCATCGACAGGGCAGTACTTC; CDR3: CASSPSTGQYF
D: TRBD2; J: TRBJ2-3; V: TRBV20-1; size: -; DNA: TGCAGTGCTCTGACTCCTAGCGGGAGGGCCGGTACGCAGTATTTT; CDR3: CSALTPSGRAGTQYF
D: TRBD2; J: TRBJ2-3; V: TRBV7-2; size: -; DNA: TGTGCCAGCAGCGAGACTAGCGGGATTCTTGGAACAGATACGCAGTATTTT; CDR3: CASSETSGILGTDTQYF
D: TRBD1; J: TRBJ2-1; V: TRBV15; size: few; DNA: TGTGCCACCAGCAGAGGAGGGACAGGGAATGAGCAGTTCTTC; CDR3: CATSRGGTGNEQFF
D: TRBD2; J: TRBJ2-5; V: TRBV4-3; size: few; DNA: TGCGCCAGCAGCCACTCCAGTAGCGGGGGGCAAATTCAAGAGACCCAGTACTTC; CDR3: CASSHSSSGGQIQETQYF
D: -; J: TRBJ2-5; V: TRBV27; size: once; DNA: TGTGCCAGCAGTTTGGCATTGGGGTTGGATGAGCAGTACTTC; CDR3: CASSLALGLDEQYF
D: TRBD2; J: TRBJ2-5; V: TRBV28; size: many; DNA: TGTGCCAGCAGCCTAATCGGCGGGGGACCGGGGACCCAGTACTTC; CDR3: CASSLIGGGPGTQYF
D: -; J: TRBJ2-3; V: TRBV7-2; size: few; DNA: TGTGCCAGCAGGCTAGTTGGGTCAGCTTGGCAGTATTTT; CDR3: CASRLVGSAWQYF
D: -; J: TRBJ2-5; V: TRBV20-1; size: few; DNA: TGCAGTGCTAGAGTGGATTCCAGAGAGACCCAGTACTTC; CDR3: CSARVDSRETQYF
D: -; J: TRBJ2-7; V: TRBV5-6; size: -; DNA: TGTGCCAGCAGCTTGGCCAGGGCCTACAATGAGCAGTACTTC; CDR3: CASSLARAYNEQYF
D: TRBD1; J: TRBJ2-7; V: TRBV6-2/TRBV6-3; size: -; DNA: TGTGCCAGCAGCAGGGACAGGGCCGTCTCCTACGAGCAGTACTTC; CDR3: CASSRDRAVSYEQYF
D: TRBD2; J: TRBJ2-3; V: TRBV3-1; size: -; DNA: TGTGCCAGCAGCCAAGTGGGTCTAGCGGCCACAGATACGCAGTATTTT; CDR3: CASSQVGLAATDTQYF
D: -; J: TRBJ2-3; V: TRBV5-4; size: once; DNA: TGTGCCAGCAGCGGGGTCAGGAACACAGATACGCAGTATTTT; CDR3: CASSGVRNTDTQYF
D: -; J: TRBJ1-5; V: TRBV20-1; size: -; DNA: TGCAGTGTGGGCGTTTCCCCCCAGCATTTT; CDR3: CSVGVSPQHF